This TCR beta chain was documented in a study of cytomegalovirus exposure and HLA in healthy donors. About the study: Ancestry clustering placed about four fifths of approximately 370 genotyped donors in the Caucasian-associated cluster.

From germline, CDR1 is LNHNV and CDR2 YYDKDF (reference sequence). V lost 1 base and J 4 bases, leaving 8 bases between the germline ends. The CDR3 has 14 residues. Findings of the study overall: Later analysis demonstrated an association between a missense DCLRE1C variant and TCR beta V- and J-gene trimming.

In this sample, this clone turned up once. Its matching antigen is unknown. The PCR made use of 60 Vbeta and 13 Jbeta primers. Profiling relied on immunoSEQ multiplex PCR, and the TCRdb table lists in-frame clones only, not all of them. Here the sample spans some 180,000 clones, about four fifths being singletons. Input material: PBMCs. The chain links TRBV15 to TRBJ2-1; TRBD1 might be the D (5 bases). The receptor comes from a man aged 40-49 years in good health and CMV-seropositive. CDR3 sequence reads: CATSRGTIYNEQFF. CDR3 DNA sequence: TGTGCCACCAGCAGAGGGACAATATACAATGAGCAGTTCTTC.